These T cell receptor beta chains were read from a single sample in a study of cytomegalovirus exposure and HLA in healthy donors. The assay was immunoSEQ multiplex PCR, and TCRdb's table has in-frame clones only and misses some. The top ten hold around 13% of the sample, which has some 110,000 clones, approximately 80% seen once. The sample consisted of PBMCs. These receptors were collected from a woman between 40 and 55 years old in good health and CMV-seropositive. Both conserved end residues are trimmed from each CDR3.

CDR3 protein | J gene | V gene | CDR3 length
ASSPGGRLPAEQY | TRBJ2-7 | TRBV5-1 | 13
ATSDRRSTDTGELF | TRBJ2-2 | TRBV15 | 14
ASSSSRGRETQY | TRBJ2-5 | TRBV7-2 | 12
SVSGQGNDGYT | TRBJ1-2 | TRBV29-1 | 11
ASSFNPGRAIGSYEQY | TRBJ2-7 | TRBV27 | 16
ASSYLRAGRGEQY | TRBJ2-7 | TRBV6-6 | 13
ASSRTAFSSGNTIY | TRBJ1-3 | TRBV19 | 14
ASSLGSGPYEQY | TRBJ2-7 | TRBV7-8 | 12
ASTQWSGSAYEQY | TRBJ2-7 | TRBV7-2 | 13
ASRVGTGLPYEQY | TRBJ2-7 | TRBV28 | 13
ASSLRQGPFANYGYT | TRBJ1-2 | TRBV27 | 15
ASSHGTSGYEQY | TRBJ2-7 | TRBV4-1 | 12